The TCR beta chain under discussion was sequenced for a study of blood T cell repertoires in COVID-19. Sequencing was performed with immunoSEQ multiplex PCR; in TCRdb, only in-frame clones are kept and a portion is missing. The data show 150,000 to 200,000 clones, 84% seen once. Germline trimming cut 5 bases from V and 0 bases from J; bases unmatched to any gene: 5. Germline-derived CDR1 and CDR2 are SGHTA and FQGNSA. The CDR3 spans 15 residues. In the 2 weeks before study entry, exposed participants met a COVID-19 case, which was PCR-confirmed or clinician-diagnosed. V usage is TRBV7-2 and J usage is TRBJ2-3, with 7 bases identical to TRBD1. Specimen: PBMCs or T cells enriched from blood (not recorded which). The sequence was obtained from a woman aged 25 to 39 who had been exposed to COVID-19. The CDR3 is CASSPLGGSTDTQYF. In DNA form, the CDR3 reads TGTGCCAGCAGCCCACTAGGGGGCAGCACAGATACGCAGTATTTT.